This T cell receptor (beta chain) came from a study of vaccination and CD4 T cells after COVID-19 (dated by TCRdb to between 2021 and 2023). Looking at the study overall: Convalescent patients had a positive SARS-CoV-2 result on nasal swab PCR, and of these patients, nine had mild disease and one had severe disease. The convalescent cohort included six males and four females, with two Hispanic individuals, seven Caucasians, two Asians and one multiracial person. Participants received two doses of either the Pfizer-BioNTech BNT162b2 vaccine (n=8) or the Moderna mRNA-1273 vaccine (n=2). Post-COVID blood samples were collected from convalescent patients a median of approximately 100 days after diagnosis, with a range of roughly 30 to 161 days. Post-vaccine blood samples were collected a median of approximately 77 days after the second vaccine dose, ranging from about 12 to 250 days. For stimulating the cultures, overlapping spike peptide pools were used, derived from SARS-CoV-2 as well as from the common cold coronaviruses HCoV-NL63, HCoV-OC43 and HCoV-229E. In control cultures, a CEFX viral epitope pool was used as positive control, an HIV-1 Nef peptide pool was used as negative control, or no peptide was added. In 10 COVID-19 convalescent patients and a handful of infection-naive healthy vaccine recipients, researchers compared the spike-specific CD4+ TCR repertoire from before mRNA vaccination with the repertoire from after.

Library construction relied on PCR. DNA from cultured CD4+ T cells was subjected to TCR sequencing with the Oncomine TCR Beta short-read assay at the Johns Hopkins FTIC core. The QIAamp micro DNA kit was used to extract genomic DNA from the cultured CD4+ T cells. Oncomine TCR Beta libraries from cultured CD4+ T cells were pooled using unique dual indexes and sequenced on an Illumina iSeq 100. For the original study's pipeline: Non-productive sequences were removed, and CDR3s that did not start with C, did not end with F or W, or were shorter than 7 amino acids were discarded. The MANAFEST web application identified antigen-specific clonotypes by comparing peptide-stimulated wells against reference wells and other culture wells. To be called positive, a clone needed an FDR below 0.05, an odds ratio above 5, and a productive frequency above 0.1% in at least two of three replicate wells. A clonotype counted as cross-reactive if it showed significant expansion both in the SARS-CoV-2 spike wells and in at least one common cold coronavirus spike condition. Using R version 3.6.1, CDR3 homology was evaluated through Levenshtein distances (stringdist) along with unrooted phylogenetic trees (ape). TCRdb reanalyzed the raw reads on its own, using fastp at Q25 for trimming and MiXCR for clone calling, and kept in-frame beta chains. Rows are combined by CDR3 protein, so each entry shows the most common genes and DNA. It is TCRdb's table, rather than the study itself, that gives the V and J calls and clone size. The sample table contains 14,000 to 15,000 distinct CDR3 sequences; only one count was recorded for around 44% of them. The ten largest clones capture less than 9% of the sample.

Beyond this particular receptor, the publication reports: Among convalescent patients, a median roughly 90% of the SARS-CoV-2-reactive clones seen after vaccination appeared only after vaccination, which suggests priming specific to the vaccine. The median count of SARS-CoV-2-reactive clonotypes went up from approximately 22 after infection to more than 30 after vaccination, although the change was not significant. Relatively few convalescent patients were included in the study, and early timepoints after natural infection were not analyzed. Nearly all vaccine-specific clones in convalescent patients (304 of 307) were mono-reactive for SARS-CoV-2 spike rather than cross-reactive with common cold coronaviruses.

Concerning this clonotype itself: The antigen this receptor binds is unknown. No much larger clone is present one base from it, and per-base qualities are unavailable.

The treatment or condition label for this specimen denotes: 10-day PBMC culture with coronavirus spike peptide pools or control peptides (ViraFEST assay). The ViraFEST assay was used in the study, in which antigen-specific T cells were expanded with peptide pools and expanded clonotypes were subsequently identified by TCR sequencing. The convalescent patients' positive SARS-CoV-2 PCR tests were from March to December 2020, which was before the Alpha, Beta and Delta variants emerged in the United States. Each well held about 2.2 million PBMCs cultured in IMDM containing about 5% human AB serum and approximately 9.8 IU/ml IL-2, with 7.5 to 10 ug/ml peptide pools added. Half of the culture medium was replaced with fresh IL-2-containing medium on days 3 and 7. CD4+ T cells were isolated after roughly 10 days of culture through negative selection using the EasySep CD4+ T cell isolation kit. PBMCs were separated from whole blood using Ficoll-Paque Plus gradient centrifugation and then either used fresh or cryopreserved at -140C. Triplicate wells were generally used for each culture condition.

The germline V and J ends show losses of 4 bases and 4 bases respectively, and no gene match explains 14 bases of the junction. CDR1 is given as SGHDN and CDR2 as FVKESK, both from the germline V gene. From the cysteine through the phenylalanine, the CDR3 covers 17 amino acids. Of the read, only the CDR3 DNA is kept; its 51 bases are in frame from base 1. The sequenced sample consisted of CD4+ T cells from blood, cultured in vitro. The receptor's source is a human donor who had recovered from COVID-19. The chain couples TRBV14 to TRBJ1-2, and TRBD1 aligns with 8 junction nucleotides. For the CDR3, the sequence is CASSPFEGQAVGYGYTF. The sequenced DNA: TGTGCCAGCAGCCCATTTGAGGGACAGGCCGTCGGCTATGGCTACACCTTC.